The 21 T cell receptor beta chains listed next were all sequenced from one sample in a study of blood T cell repertoires in COVID-19. Libraries were prepared by immunoSEQ multiplex PCR; TCRdb keeps only in-frame clonotypes and omits some of them. The table includes tens of thousands of clones, 70% to 90% detected once. The sequenced sample was peripheral blood. These receptors originate from a human donor in a cohort sampled during active COVID-19.

CDR3 in DNA: TGTGCTTCAGGGCTTCAAGAGACCCAGTACTTC. Its translation is CASGLQETQYF. The chain joins TRBV2 to TRBJ2-5, with D perhaps TRBD1 (5 bases). Per the germline V gene, CDR1 is SNHLY and CDR2 is FYNNEI. The CDR3 totals 11 residues.

This rearrangement joins TRBV6-1 to TRBJ2-7; D perhaps matches TRBD1 (6 bases). The germline V gene encodes CDR1 MNHNS and CDR2 SASEGT. The V end was cut by 0 bases, the J end by 5 bases, with 17 bases between. The CDR3 is 16 amino acids. DNA for the CDR3: TGTGCCAGCAGTGAAGCGCTAGGGGGTGGGGGCCACGAGCAGTACTTC. Its protein is CASSEALGGGGHEQYF.

The V and J genes are TRBV9 and TRBJ2-5; 11 bases fit TRBD2. Germline V gives CDR1 SGDLS, CDR2 YYNGEE. After removal of 3 bases from V and 5 bases from J, the junction contained 9 bases not matched to a gene. The CDR3 length is 16 residues. The CDR3 loop is CASSEQTSGVVETQYF. The CDR3 region has the DNA TGTGCCAGCAGCGAACAGACTAGCGGGGTAGTCGAGACCCAGTACTTC.

The table lists this clone with a count of one. This chain links TRBV5-1 with TRBJ2-1; 14 bases match TRBD2. V lost 5 bases to trimming and J lost 6 bases; unmatched junction nucleotides: 4. There are 15 residues in the CDR3. Germline V gene data show CDR1 as SGHRS and CDR2 as YFSETQ. The CDR3 bases are TGCGCCAGCAGTGCCGGGACTAGCGGGAGCAATGAGCAGTTCTTC. Amino acids: CASSAGTSGSNEQFF.

The CDR3, as DNA: TGTGCCAGCAGCCTTACTACAACAGGGCAGCTGGGACTGTTTTTT. Translating gives CASSLTTTGQLGLFF. The chain uses TRBV11-2 and TRBJ1-4, with TRBD1 as a possible D gene (6 bases). Germline loops: CDR1 SGHAT, CDR2 FQNNGV. The CDR3 is made up of 15 amino acids. Trimming took off 5 bases at V and 13 bases at J, with 23 bases between the two ends.

The chain combines TRBV2 with TRBJ1-5; no definite D call. The V and J ends lost 6 bases and 4 bases respectively, with 10 bases between them. This CDR3 is built from 13 residues. CDR1 is SNHLY, CDR2 FYNNEI, per germline. The CDR3 nucleotides read TGTGCCAGCAGCGGGTCGGGTAATCAGCCCCAGCATTTT. The encoded protein is CASSGSGNQPQHF. Based on the CDR3 plus reference TRBV2 and TRBJ1-5, the full variable domain is EPEVTQTPSHQVTQMGQEVILRCVPISNHLYFYWYRQILGQKVEFLVSFYNNEISEKSEIFDDQFSVERPDGSNFTLKIRSTKLEDSAMYFCASSGSGNQPQHFGDGTRLSIL.

V usage is TRBV12-3 or TRBV12-4 and J usage is TRBJ2-4; D remains ambiguous. This CDR3 has 11 residues. V lost 6 bases and J 13 bases, leaving 13 bases between the germline ends. The CDR3 DNA sequence: TGTGCCAGCAGGATTACCGACAAGCAGTACTTC. This sequence encodes CASRITDKQYF.

The table lists this clone with a count of one. The J gene is TRBJ2-2, the V gene TRBV2; 7 bases match TRBD1. V dropped 8 bases and J dropped 8; count of bases not matched to a gene: 8. The CDR3 sequence is 13 residues long. Looked up from germline, CDR1 is SNHLY and CDR2 is FYNNEI. The chain's CDR3 is CASLGQAQGELFF. The CDR3 bases are TGTGCCAGCCTTGGACAGGCTCAAGGGGAGCTGTTTTTT.

The table lists this clone with a few counts. The V gene is TRBV6-5, the J gene TRBJ1-5; 7 bases fit TRBD1. Germline V lookup: CDR1 MNHEY, CDR2 SVGAGI. V was clipped by 5 bases and J by 2 bases; unmatched bases: 6. This CDR3 is 15 amino acids long. The chain's CDR3 is CASSRTGLGNQPQHF. The CDR3 nucleotides are TGTGCCAGCAGTCGGACAGGCCTCGGCAATCAGCCCCAGCATTTT.

The gene calls are TRBV5-1 and TRBJ2-1; 8 bases line up with TRBD1. V was pared by 2 bases and J by 7 bases, with 11 bases of the junction left unmatched. The germline CDR1 and CDR2 sequences are SGHRS and YFSETQ. CDR3 length: 16 residues. For the CDR3, the DNA is TGCGCCAGCAGCTTTCGGACAGGACAGGGTTATAATGAGCAGTTCTTC. Translated: CASSFRTGQGYNEQFF.

The chain uses TRBV7-2 and TRBJ2-5, with a possible D match to TRBD2 (6 bases). CDR1 SGHTA and CDR2 FQGNSA come from the germline V gene. V was trimmed by 5 bases and J by 2 bases, leaving 15 bases between them. There are 15 residues in the CDR3. This chain's CDR3 is CASSARAGRQETQYF. The CDR3 DNA reads as TGTGCCAGCAGCGCCCGGGCAGGGAGGCAAGAGACCCAGTACTTC.

J is TRBJ1-2 and V is TRBV6-4; possibly TRBD1 for D (6 bases). The V and J ends lost 3 bases and 8 bases respectively, with 13 bases between them. The germline gives CDR1 MRHNA, CDR2 SNTAGT. The CDR3 is 13 residues long. The CDR3 reads CASSEQGREGYTF. CDR3 nucleotide sequence: TGTGCCAGCAGTGAGCAGGGGAGAGAAGGCTACACCTTC.

The chain carries TRBV5-1 and TRBJ2-1; 14 nucleotides align to TRBD2. Germline CDR1 is SGHRS and CDR2 is YFSETQ. J gave up 6 bases and V 2 bases, and 4 bases lay outside the gene matches. There are 16 residues in the CDR3. The CDR3 nucleotides read TGCGCCAGCAGCTTCCCGGGACTAGCGGGAGTCAATGAGCAGTTCTTC. Translated, it gives CASSFPGLAGVNEQFF.

The chain couples TRBV5-6 to TRBJ1-6, with 7 bases that match TRBD1. Unmatched junction bases numbered 8, after V lost 2 bases and J lost 6 bases. Per the germline V gene, CDR1 is SGHDT and CDR2 is YYEEEE. The CDR3 runs 16 residues. The CDR3 here is CASSFLPGQTNSPLHF. DNA of the CDR3: TGTGCCAGCAGCTTTCTACCGGGACAGACTAATTCACCCCTCCACTTT.

The gene calls are TRBV6-6 and TRBJ2-7, with D perhaps being TRBD1 or TRBD2 (6 bases each). The CDR3 extends over 14 amino acids. Germline V gene sequence: CDR1 MNHNY, CDR2 SVGAGI (reference sequence). V lost 6 bases and J lost 0, with 12 bases in between. The CDR3 bases are TGTGCCAGCAGGCGAGGGGGGAGCTCCTACGAGCAGTACTTC. Translating it yields CASRRGGSSYEQYF.

The V and J genes are TRBV23-1 and TRBJ2-7, with D tentatively TRBD2 (7 bases). TRBV23-1 is assigned to the ORF class and has an uncertain function. The ends were cut back, 2 bases at V and 3 bases at J, with 14 bases in the middle. This CDR3 is built from 15 residues. The CDR3, as DNA: TGCGCCAGCAGTCAAGCGGAGGGGGGGTACTACGAGCAGTACTTC. Translating gives CASSQAEGGYYEQYF.

The CDR3 DNA sequence: TGTGCCAGCTCACCGAGGGTTATCACTGAAGCTTTCTTT. Its translation is CASSPRVITEAFF. This sequence joins TRBV18 and TRBJ1-1; D ambiguous. Germline-derived CDR1 and CDR2 are KGHSH and LQKENI. CDR3 length: 13 residues. With 3 bases removed from V and 4 bases from J, the gap between germline ends came to 9 bases.

The chain couples TRBV5-5 to TRBJ1-1, with 12 bases lining up with TRBD1. With V trimmed by 4 bases and J by 9 bases, 7 bases remained unmatched. The germline gives CDR1 SGHKS, CDR2 YYEKEE (reference sequence). The CDR3 has 14 amino acids. This CDR3 is CASSPGQGAGKAFF. The CDR3 DNA follows: TGTGCCAGCAGCCCGGGACAGGGGGCAGGGAAAGCTTTCTTT.

A single count supports this clone. The CDR3 sequence is CASSSSGQGLRETQYF. In DNA form, the CDR3 reads TGTGCCAGCAGCTCCTCTGGACAGGGACTTCGGGAGACCCAGTACTTC. This chain joins TRBV5-6 and TRBJ2-5, with 8 bases matching TRBD1. The CDR3 totals 16 residues. CDR1 and CDR2 (germline): SGHDT, YYEEEE. With 3 bases clipped from V and 5 bases from J, the junction kept 12 bases outside the gene matches.

V usage is TRBV6-5 and J usage is TRBJ2-7, with D perhaps matching TRBD2 (5 bases). Germline assignment: CDR1 MNHEY and CDR2 SVGAGI. This CDR3 spans 14 amino acids. With 0 bases removed from V and 0 bases from J, the gap between germline ends came to 6 bases. The CDR3, as DNA: TGTGCCAGCAGTTACTCTGGGAGCTCCTACGAGCAGTACTTC. Translated: CASSYSGSSYEQYF.

The V and J genes are TRBV2 and TRBJ1-1; D may be TRBD1 (6 bases). The CDR3 loop spans 13 amino acids. Trimming took off 4 bases at V and 0 bases at J, with 6 bases between the two ends. CDR1 and CDR2 from the germline V gene are SNHLY and FYNNEI. CDR3 sequence: CASSGDMNTEAFF. CDR3 bases: TGTGCCAGCAGTGGGGACATGAACACTGAAGCTTTCTTT.